This entry lists 18 T cell receptor beta chains sequenced from one sample in a study of OX40 agonist ivuxolimab in advanced cancers. The assay was immunoSEQ multiplex PCR, and TCRdb's table has in-frame clones only and misses some. The sample lists 65,000 to 95,000 clones, around 90% occurring once. The sample consisted of CD4+ or CD8+ T cells sorted from blood, taken in a trial of the OX40 agonist ivuxolimab. The receptors come from an adult with an advanced solid tumor such as melanoma, head and neck, liver or kidney cancer.

This clone was observed once. V and J are TRBV7-2 and TRBJ2-1; D tentatively fits TRBD1 or TRBD2 (5 bases each). This CDR3 comprises 13 residues. Trimming pared 1 base from V and 7 bases from J, leaving 8 bases between. The germline V gene has CDR1 SGHTA and CDR2 FQGNSA. The chain's CDR3 is CASSLVEGNEQFF. Here the CDR3 DNA reads TGTGCCAGCAGCTTAGTTGAGGGGAATGAGCAGTTCTTC.

The rearrangement joins TRBV5-1 to TRBJ2-3, with TRBD2 identical over 12 bases. This CDR3 region has 15 residues. The germline gives CDR1 SGHRS, CDR2 YFSETQ. The V gene end was trimmed by 3 bases and the J gene end by 15 bases; junction bases not matched to a gene: 14. The CDR3 region is CASSSLTSGGAQEYF. CDR3 DNA sequence: TGCGCCAGCAGCTCTCTGACTAGCGGGGGCGCACAGGAATATTTT. Filled out from reference TRBV5-1 and TRBJ2-3, the complete variable domain reads KAGVTQTPRYLIKTRGQQVTLSCSPISGHRSVSWYQQTPGQGLQFLFEYFSETQRNKGNFPGRFSGRQFSNSRSEMNVSTLELGDSALYLCASSSLTSGGAQEYFGPGTRLTVL.

This chain connects TRBV19 to TRBJ1-2; possible D gene TRBD1, 5 bases. The CDR3 loop spans 13 amino acids. V shed 9 bases and J shed 4 bases, with 15 bases lying between them. Germline lookup yields CDR1 LNHDA and CDR2 SQIVND (reference sequence). In DNA, the CDR3 is TGTGCCAGCGCGGACGGGGGAGTCTATGGCTACACCTTC. It encodes CASADGGVYGYTF.

Here the CDR3 reads CASSGTGVPYEQYF. CDR3 nucleotides: TGTGCCAGCAGCGGAACTGGGGTCCCTTACGAGCAGTACTTC. V gene TRBV21-1 combines with J gene TRBJ2-7. TRBV21-1 is designated a pseudogene. The CDR3 spans 14 residues.

The genes are TRBV11-2 and TRBJ1-5; D is perhaps TRBD1 (6 bases). V was shortened by 0 bases and J by 7 bases, with 10 bases between the two germline ends. The CDR3 is 14 amino acids. The germline CDR1 and CDR2 sequences are SGHAT and FQNNGV. As DNA, the CDR3 is TGTGCCAGCAGCTTAGAGGGCAGGGGACAGCCCCAGCATTTT. It yields the protein CASSLEGRGQPQHF.

The gene calls are TRBV7-9 and TRBJ2-1; D is undetermined. Germline V gene data show CDR1 as SEHNR and CDR2 as FQNEAQ (reference sequence). V gave up 3 bases and J gave up 8 bases, with 5 bases separating them. The CDR3 extends over 11 amino acids. CDR3 in DNA: TGTGCCAGCAGCTTGAATCATGAGCAGTTCTTC. Amino acids: CASSLNHEQFF.

The rearrangement uses TRBV18 and TRBJ1-4; weak D call: TRBD1 (6 bases). Germline CDR1 KGHSH, CDR2 LQKENI. V dropped 2 bases and J dropped 7 bases, with 14 bases sitting between them. The CDR3 is made up of 15 amino acids. The CDR3 DNA follows: TGTGCCAGCTCACCAGGATCCGGGGGCAGTGAAAAACTGTTTTTT. Its protein product is CASSPGSGGSEKLFF.

The chain joins TRBV7-9 to TRBJ2-1; D is unclear. V was clipped by 2 bases and J by 0 bases, with 11 bases between them. CDR3 size: 16 residues. Germline V gene sequence: CDR1 SEHNR, CDR2 FQNEAQ (reference sequence). CDR3 DNA sequence: TGTGCCAGCAGCTTACGTCCCGACGGCTCCTACAATGAGCAGTTCTTC. This sequence encodes CASSLRPDGSYNEQFF.

The rearrangement links TRBV7-3 to TRBJ1-1; D is perhaps TRBD1 (5 bases). Per germline, CDR1 SGHTA and CDR2 FQGTGA. V was clipped by 5 bases and J by 4 bases, with 14 bases between them. This CDR3 comprises 14 residues. The CDR3 sequence: CASSRTGGVTEAFF. As DNA, the CDR3 is TGTGCCAGCAGCCGCACAGGCGGCGTCACTGAAGCTTTCTTT.

V usage is TRBV7-2 and J usage is TRBJ2-1, with unresolved D. Per the germline V gene, CDR1 is SGHTA and CDR2 is FQGNSA. V lost 0 bases to trimming and J lost 0 bases, with 6 bases between them. This CDR3 region has 15 residues. The chain's CDR3 is CASSLARSSYNEQFF. CDR3 sequence (DNA): TGTGCCAGCAGCTTAGCGAGAAGCTCCTACAATGAGCAGTTCTTC.

The CDR3 protein is CASSTGRGASYEQYF. For the CDR3, the DNA is TGTGCCAGCAGCACAGGTCGGGGGGCTTCCTACGAGCAGTACTTC. V is TRBV11-3 and J is TRBJ2-7; TRBD2 might be the D (7 bases). The germline V gene encodes CDR1 SGHNT and CDR2 YENEEA. The V end lost 5 bases, the J end lost 1 base, and 15 bases lay between the germline ends. The CDR3 has 15 amino acids.

The chain uses TRBV7-9 and TRBJ2-7; unclear D gene. The CDR3 spans 10 residues. Trimming pared 5 bases from V and 4 bases from J, leaving 3 bases between. The germline V gene has CDR1 SEHNR and CDR2 FQNEAQ (reference sequence). CDR3 protein: CASSGYEQYF. The CDR3 bases are TGTGCCAGCAGCGGATACGAGCAGTACTTC.

The chain combines TRBV2 with TRBJ2-1; unclear D gene. The CDR3 sequence is 11 residues long. The V end lost 4 bases, the J end lost 15 bases, and 13 bases lay between the germline ends. Germline V lookup: CDR1 SNHLY, CDR2 FYNNEI. CDR3 DNA: TGTGCCAGCAGTGTTGGGGTCCTCCCGTTCTTC. Translated, it gives CASSVGVLPFF.

This chain uses TRBV6-5 with TRBJ1-1; weak D call: TRBD1 (6 bases). This CDR3 region has 13 residues. Trimming took 7 bases from V and 3 from J, leaving 12 bases between them. Germline loops: CDR1 MNHEY, CDR2 SVGAGI. The CDR3 region is CASTRTADTEAFF. CDR3 sequence (DNA): TGTGCCAGCACCCGGACAGCAGACACTGAAGCTTTCTTT.

This clone was observed at least ten times. The CDR3 DNA follows: TGTGCCAGCAGCTTACTGGGGGCAATGAACACTGAAGCTTTCTTT. Its protein is CASSLLGAMNTEAFF. The chain couples TRBV7-3 to TRBJ1-1, with D perhaps TRBD1 (6 bases). The germline V gene encodes CDR1 SGHTA and CDR2 FQGTGA. This CDR3 has 15 amino acids. Between the trimmed V and J ends, which lost 2 bases and 0 bases, there was a span of 10 bases.

This clone was counted between two and nine times. The chain recombines TRBV5-1 with TRBJ1-2, with 9 bases matching TRBD1. CDR1 SGHRS and CDR2 YFSETQ come from the germline V gene. The CDR3 length is 15 residues. The ends lost 0 bases at V and 1 base at J; junction bases unmatched: 1. CDR3 protein: CASSLGQGGNYGYTF. Written as DNA, the CDR3 is TGCGCCAGCAGCTTGGGACAGGGGGGTAACTATGGCTACACCTTC.

The J gene is TRBJ1-2, the V gene TRBV19; D gene unclear. Trimming cost V 1 base and J 6 bases, with 6 bases left between them. CDR3 length: 12 residues. Germline V lookup: CDR1 LNHDA, CDR2 SQIVND (reference sequence). The CDR3 region is CASSIGGDGYTF. The CDR3 DNA sequence: TGTGCCAGTAGTATAGGCGGGGATGGCTACACCTTC.

For this clone: The identical CDR3 is also encoded by other nucleotide sequences in the sample. The rearrangement uses TRBV20-1 and TRBJ2-1; tentatively, D is TRBD2 (5 bases). CDR1 and CDR2 (germline): DFQATT, SNEGSKA (reference sequence). This CDR3 region has 10 residues. Deletions cut 3 bases from V and 8 bases from J, with 5 bases between. The CDR3, as DNA: TGCAGTGCTAGGGAGGATGAGCAGTTCTTC. Translating it yields CSAREDEQFF.